This T cell receptor (beta chain) stems from a study of vaccination and CD4 T cells after COVID-19. Study-wide points: Convalescent patients were relatively few, and early post-infection timepoints were missing.

From germline, CDR1 is LNHNV and CDR2 YYDKDF (reference sequence). V was clipped by 4 bases and J by 3 bases; unmatched bases: 5. The CDR3 covers 14 residues. Cultured CD4+ T cells had their DNA profiled by the Oncomine TCR Beta short-read assay. Genomic DNA was drawn out of CD4+ T cells grown in culture. TCRdb re-analysed the PCR reads in MiXCR, keeping a single row per CDR3 protein. Altogether around 9,300 distinct CDR3 sequences are present, approximately 20% being singletons, with the ten largest covering less than 25%. This clonotype is categorized as medium-sized. What it binds is unknown. Treatment reported: approximately 10-day PBMC culture with coronavirus spike peptide pools or control peptides (ViraFEST assay).

The V gene is TRBV15, the J gene TRBJ2-5; 7 bases align to TRBD2. This sequence was found in a human donor who had recovered from COVID-19. This material consisted of CD4+ T cells from blood, cultured in vitro, taken after SARS-CoV-2 vaccination. The CDR3 protein is CATSTGGTKETQYF. The CDR3, as DNA: TGTGCCACCAGCACCGGGGGGACGAAAGAGACCCAGTACTTC.